This T cell receptor (beta chain) was identified during a study of T cell changes during pregnancy in multiple sclerosis. Sequencing was performed with immunoSEQ multiplex PCR; in TCRdb, only in-frame clones are kept and a portion is missing. This table has about 93,000 clones, 91% appearing once. The V gene's germline CDR1 is SQVTM and CDR2 ANQGSEA. V dropped 7 bases and J dropped 8 bases, with 8 bases sitting between them. This CDR3 has 10 amino acids. The origin of this receptor is a female donor in good health, enrolled as a control in a pregnancy study. The V gene is TRBV29-1, the J gene TRBJ1-4; D unclear. The sample here was peripheral blood, taken after pregnancy. As DNA, the CDR3 is TGCAGCGCTTCACAGGAAAAACTGTTTTTT. The encoded protein is CSASQEKLFF.